Reported below is one TCR beta chain. Its antigen target is currently unknown. Within one base of it there is no much larger clone, and no base qualities were kept. Preparation of the library involved the immunoSEQ multiplex PCR assay. For the multiplex PCR, a mixture combining 60 forward primers for TCR Vbeta segments and 13 reverse primers for TCR Jbeta segments was used. Amplification of the CDR3 region of rearranged TCR beta genes was performed with a multiplex PCR assay on genomic DNA. The Illumina HiSeq System was used to sequence the amplified TCR beta libraries as 87-base-pair reads. In the paper's pipeline: In a later analysis, roughly 80 million unique TCR beta chains were counted across the roughly 610 repertoires, and around 10 million of these chains were shared by at least two donors. Raw reads were error-corrected and collapsed into unique sequences by a nearest-neighbor algorithm in which closely related sequences were merged to remove PCR and sequencing errors. Alignment of CDR3 sequences to IMGT reference sequences was used to assign V, D and J gene segments. Each retained sequence needed at least a six-nucleotide match to both a V gene segment and a J gene segment. A rearrangement counted as productive if the CDR3 had no stop codons and remained in frame with V and J, and every other rearrangement counted as non-productive. Following IMGT convention, CDR3 was defined as the stretch from the second conserved V-encoded cysteine up to the conserved J-encoded phenylalanine. The earlier analysis of roughly 590 of the donors excluded any sequence lacking an unambiguous match to a single V gene segment. In an earlier analysis of about 590 of the donors, a V segment was called functional when productive rearrangements were above 56.7%, and segregating when the standard deviation between donors exceeded 5%. A statistical classification framework was developed to diagnose cytomegalovirus status using the catalog of TCR beta chain sequences. A later analysis assigned V and J genes by comparing TCR nucleotide sequences with IMGT/GENE-DB human TR gene sequences. In a later analysis, CDR3 sequences and most-parsimonious VDJ recombination scenarios were assigned using the TCRdist pipeline. In a later analysis, each TCR beta chain was defined by its CDR3 amino acid sequence together with its V-gene family, and reads without a unique V-gene family were excluded. In a later analysis, approximately 640 highly shared, low-generation-probability nucleotide sequences were removed to address suspected cross-contamination and a sequencing artifact. A later analysis calculated a clonal expansion index for each public chain from normalized within-repertoire ranks of inferred template counts. A later analysis computed generation probabilities with a VDJ recombination model fitted to out-of-frame rearrangements, and checked the results against IGoR. In a later analysis, TCR-TCR, TCR-HLA and TCR-CMV co-occurrence was scored with hypergeometric tests, and a repertoire-size bias correction was applied to TCR pairs. In a later analysis, false discovery rates were estimated by permuting HLA or CMV assignments 20 times. A later analysis grouped co-occurring TCRs with DBSCAN, adding TCRdist sequence similarity when clustering within HLA-allele-positive subsets. Co-occurrence clustering excluded repertoires with fewer than 30,000 or more than 120,000 public chains, plus five with anomalous nucleotide sharing. The clones in this table, taken by TCRdb from immuneACCESS, are in-frame only. Not every clone is retained; where verified, under half of the shortfall comes from an unresolved V gene, and the cause of the rest is unknown. V, J and clone size reflect that table, while D and trimming were determined from the DNA. Here the sample has about 280,000 clones; about 90% occur a single time. Of the sample, about 2.5% falls within the top ten clones.

Ends trimmed: V by 5 bases, J by 0 bases; bases unmatched to a gene: 9. The CDR3 spans 16 residues, from the cysteine through the phenylalanine. CDR3 DNA is the only sequence kept; it has 48 bases, read in frame from the first base. For CDR1 and CDR2, the germline V gene lists SGHRS and YFSETQ. The sample comes from a study of cytomegalovirus exposure and HLA in healthy donors (dated by TCRdb to 2016 to 2017). The study in broad terms: An earlier analysis of roughly 500 of the donors reported around 280 Gb of sequence data and 95 million to 130 million unique TCR beta sequences obtained from approximately 180 million T cells. Approximately 310 gigabases of sequencing data and tens of millions of unique TCR sequences were included in an early release covering several hundred HLA-typed donors. Among the approximately 420 genotyped donors, 81% belonged to the genetic ancestry cluster associated with self-reported Caucasian donors. The study aimed to test whether signatures of past pathogen exposure could be identified by cataloging public T cell receptors. Using immunosequencing, the study profiled T cell repertoires from about 610 subjects and related those repertoires to cytomegalovirus serostatus. Besides the first cohort of 666 subjects, a separate validation cohort made up of roughly 120 different subjects was used. The study combined high-throughput TCR immunosequencing, statistical association of individual TCRs with disease status, and machine learning to predict cytomegalovirus infection status. In a later analysis, previously published TCR beta repertoires from fewer than 750 donors were re-analyzed and high-resolution HLA genotyping was added so that TCR occurrence patterns could be studied. Rather than drawing on any new phenotypic data, the later analysis identified candidate immune exposures from TCR beta sequences and the way those sequences occurred across donors. An earlier analysis of around 580 of the donors used high-throughput TCR beta sequencing to judge whether each TCR beta V gene segment behaved as functional or pseudogenic. Donor age, sex, ethnicity and CMV serostatus were compiled together with the repertoire data. Genome-wide SNP genotypes for about 65% of the 666 donors were used in a later genetic analysis, which treated that subset as a discovery cohort. All discovery cohort repertoires had been generated on a single sequencing platform. HLA typing covered class I and class II loci at four-digit resolution. Typing coverage differed by locus: A, B, C, DRB1 and DQB1 were typed in roughly 620-630 donors, DQA1 in approximately 520, DPA1 in approximately 610, and DPB1 in just under 490. Five DR-DQ haplotypes were handled as single units for association and clustering, since linkage in the cohort was strong. Among about 360 genotyped donors of the cohort, an average of around 240,000 unique TCR beta nucleotide sequences were sequenced per donor, roughly 20% of them non-productive.

The study at large found these results: In a later analysis, most CMV-associated TCR beta chains were found to appear HLA-restricted, with HLA associations seemingly driven largely by CMV exposure. The classifier was reported to diagnose cytomegalovirus status with high specificity and sensitivity in both the original and validation cohorts. In the study, about 150 TCR beta chains were listed as associated with cytomegalovirus. In a later genetic analysis, fewer N-insertions in productive TCRs were reported among donors in an Asian-associated ancestry cluster than the approximately 710-donor mean. A later analysis reported that several top co-occurrence clusters appeared linked to parvovirus B19, influenza, CMV and Epstein-Barr virus. The authors suggested that the approach could potentially be extended to other disease states and immunological phenotypes. The cohort was sequenced for TCR beta chains only, and without alpha or paired-chain data the features that could be detected were limited. Some IMGT-functional V segments, including TRBV6-2 and TRBV6-3, could not be distinguished by the 87-base-pair reads and were therefore excluded. A later analysis found that TCR association rates varied across HLA loci, with DRB1 alleles showing the most associated TCRs and HLA-C alleles the fewest. Because some donors lacked HLA typing at each locus, the association tests relied only on the typed subset. V-gene and J-gene trimming of TCR beta chains was associated with a missense DCLRE1C variant in a later genetic analysis, and the association was replicated in an independent cohort. The presence/absence analyses assumed that sequencing depth was roughly uniform across donors, and that assumption may not be true. A later analysis associated about 17,000 TCR beta sequences with specific HLA alleles at a false discovery rate of 0.05. While some public TCRs were present in many individuals, most TCR sequences turned up only very rarely across donors. A further reported finding was that TCR beta sequences accurately predicted the HLA-A and HLA-B alleles for most subjects in the first cohort. When HLA alleles, especially DR and DQ, strongly co-occurred, attributing TCR associations to individual alleles was difficult. Correlated functional status among segregating V segments might be attributable to linkage disequilibrium, but an unknown experimental factor could not be ruled out. Broadly in line with IMGT annotations, most TCR beta V segments showed up in productive rearrangements about 87% or about 30% of the time in an earlier analysis of some 590 of the donors. In a later analysis, HLA-associated TCR beta chains were found to be more clonally expanded and to have lower generation probabilities than equally common non-associated chains. A few of the identified cytomegalovirus-associated TCR beta chains were confirmed in vitro to be specific for cytomegalovirus antigens. The only immune exposure information available for the cohort was CMV serostatus. The sequencing pipeline was judged likely to have produced a cluster of highly shared sequence variants as a technical artifact. Fewer than 20 rarely observed V segments, including chromosome 9 orphons, were excluded from the earlier analysis of a few hundred of the donors because counts were too low.

The cohort was made up of several hundred healthy bone marrow donors. At the time of sampling, all cohort members were nominally healthy, though unrecorded immune exposures were likely present. The donor was CMV seronegative and was included in the group of several hundred seronegative cohort members. A peripheral blood sample was collected from each donor, and TCR beta sequencing was performed on peripheral blood mononuclear cells. Genomic DNA was extracted from the blood cell samples with the Qiagen DNeasy Blood Extraction Kit. The sequenced sample was PBMCs. The sequence derives from a woman aged 18-29 years in good health and CMV-seronegative. The V gene is TRBV5-1 and the J gene is TRBJ2-3; 7 bases in the middle match TRBD1. The CDR3 region reads CASSPRQGGSTDTQYF. The nucleotides read TGCGCCAGCAGTCCCCGACAGGGCGGTAGCACAGATACGCAGTATTTT. The full variable domain, with segments outside the CDR3 supplied by the reference TRBV5-1 and TRBJ2-3 proteins, appears as KAGVTQTPRYLIKTRGQQVTLSCSPISGHRSVSWYQQTPGQGLQFLFEYFSETQRNKGNFPGRFSGRQFSNSRSEMNVSTLELGDSALYLCASSPRQGGSTDTQYFGPGTRLTVL.